The 21 T cell receptor beta chains below come from one sample, sequenced in a study of blood T cell repertoires in COVID-19. This table comes from immunoSEQ multiplex PCR, and its TCRdb copy is limited to in-frame clones, with some not included. This sample has 300,000 or so clones, with around four fifths found just once. Sequenced: peripheral blood. The receptors were gathered from a woman in her forties or fifties with active or convalescent COVID-19.

The chain joins TRBV27 to TRBJ2-5, with D possibly matching TRBD2 (5 bases). From germline, CDR1 is MNHEY and CDR2 SMNVEV (reference sequence). This CDR3 has 13 residues. The ends were cut back, 5 bases at V and 5 bases at J, with 12 bases in the middle. CDR3 coding DNA: TGTGCCAGCAGTCTCCTCGGGGAGGAGACCCAGTACTTC. Its protein product is CASSLLGEETQYF.

The chain couples TRBV19 to TRBJ2-7, with D perhaps matching TRBD2 (6 bases). The CDR3 is 14 amino acids. Trimming removed 5 bases from V and 2 bases from J, with 13 bases in between. The germline CDR1 and CDR2 sequences are LNHDA and SQIVND (reference sequence). CDR3 sequence: CASSALLAPYEQYF. The CDR3 DNA is TGTGCCAGTAGTGCCCTACTAGCTCCCTACGAGCAGTACTTC.

Only a few counts were recorded for this clone. CDR3 in amino acids: CATQTETNEKLFF. As DNA, the CDR3 is TGTGCCACCCAGACGGAGACTAATGAAAAACTGTTTTTT. The gene calls are TRBV19 and TRBJ1-4; no definite D call. The CDR3 has 13 amino acids. CDR1 is LNHDA and CDR2 is SQIVND in the germline V gene (reference sequence). V gave up 10 bases and J gave up 2 bases, with 11 bases separating them.

The chain carries TRBV5-1 and TRBJ2-1; weak D call: TRBD2 (6 bases). Germline V gene data show CDR1 as SGHRS and CDR2 as YFSETQ. The CDR3 runs 16 residues. The V end lost 0 bases, the J end lost 2 bases, and 12 bases lay between the germline ends. The CDR3 bases are TGCGCCAGCAGCTTGGCCGGGACTCCTGCCTACAATGAGCAGTTCTTC. It yields the protein CASSLAGTPAYNEQFF. The full variable domain, in which reference TRBV5-1 and TRBJ2-1 provide the parts outside the CDR3, is KAGVTQTPRYLIKTRGQQVTLSCSPISGHRSVSWYQQTPGQGLQFLFEYFSETQRNKGNFPGRFSGRQFSNSRSEMNVSTLELGDSALYLCASSLAGTPAYNEQFFGPGTRLTVL.

V is TRBV29-1 and J is TRBJ2-1, with 8 bases matching TRBD2. Trimming removed 7 bases from V and 9 bases from J; junction bases left unmatched: 17. This CDR3 contains 15 residues. From germline, CDR1 is SQVTM and CDR2 ANQGSEA. The CDR3 DNA reads as TGCAGCGGCCGGGGACTAGTAAATTTTCAGGGTGAGCAGTTCTTC. The encoded protein is CSGRGLVNFQGEQFF.

The V call is TRBV27, the J call TRBJ2-7; TRBD2 agrees at 11 bases. Germline trimming cut 6 bases from V and 1 base from J; bases unmatched to any gene: 5. CDR3 size: 15 residues. Germline values: CDR1 MNHEY, CDR2 SMNVEV (reference sequence). For the CDR3, the DNA is TGTGCCAGCAGCCCGACTAGCGGGATGTCCTACGAGCAGTACTTC. It translates to CASSPTSGMSYEQYF.

The chain joins TRBV10-3 to TRBJ1-6; D might be TRBD1 (6 bases). From germline, CDR1 is ENHRY and CDR2 SYGVKD. Trimming stripped 0 bases from V and 7 bases from J, with 10 bases between. The CDR3 contains 15 residues. CDR3 protein: CAISESSQGNSPLHF. Written as DNA, the CDR3 is TGTGCCATCAGTGAGTCGAGCCAGGGGAATTCACCCCTCCACTTT.

V and J are TRBV2 and TRBJ2-1; D unresolved. This CDR3 region has 13 residues. Looked up from germline, CDR1 is SNHLY and CDR2 is FYNNEI. V lost 6 bases, J lost 8 bases, and 14 bases lay in between. This chain's CDR3 is CASSLGSPHEQFF. The CDR3 nucleotides read TGTGCCAGCAGCCTTGGTAGCCCCCATGAGCAGTTCTTC.

This clone was seen once. V is TRBV7-8 and J is TRBJ2-7; tentatively, D is TRBD2 (5 bases). Between the trimmed V and J ends, which lost 1 base and 6 bases, there was a span of 13 bases. Per germline, CDR1 SGHVS and CDR2 FQNEAQ. The CDR3 totals 14 residues. The CDR3 reads CASSLVGPRGEQYF. CDR3 coding DNA: TGTGCCAGCAGCTTAGTTGGGCCCCGGGGCGAGCAGTACTTC.

The V gene is TRBV6-5, the J gene TRBJ2-7; TRBD1 aligns across 7 bases. V lost 5 bases and J lost 1; bases outside the gene matches: 8. The CDR3 totals 15 residues. Germline V gene data show CDR1 as MNHEY and CDR2 as SVGAGI. The CDR3 reads CASSPPGQSSYEQYF. The CDR3 nucleotides read TGTGCCAGCAGTCCCCCGGGACAGAGTTCCTACGAGCAGTACTTC.

V and J are TRBV19 and TRBJ1-6; maybe TRBD1 (6 bases). V was pared by 3 bases and J by 7 bases, with 10 bases between. CDR3 length: 14 amino acids. Germline CDR1 and CDR2: LNHDA and SQIVND (reference sequence). CDR3 in DNA: TGTGCCAGTAGTATTTCCAGGGGCAATTCACCCCTCCACTTT. The encoded protein is CASSISRGNSPLHF.

The chain is built from TRBV27 and TRBJ2-7; the D gene is possibly TRBD1 (5 bases). The V gene lost 5 bases and the J gene lost 4 bases, with 15 bases spanning the gap. Germline loops: CDR1 MNHEY, CDR2 SMNVEV (reference sequence). The CDR3 totals 14 residues. This CDR3 reads CASSPSTVGYEQYF. As DNA, the CDR3 is TGTGCCAGCAGTCCATCGACAGTTGGGTACGAGCAGTACTTC.

Remarks on this clone: The junction departs from the called germline gene at one end, perhaps through a read error. The rearrangement uses TRBV7-8 and TRBJ1-1; D is uncertain. There are 16 residues in the CDR3. Germline V lookup: CDR1 SGHVS, CDR2 FQNEAQ. The CDR3 nucleotides are TGTGCCAGCAACTTACACGGTACGGTTCGGAACACTGAAGCTTTCTTT. This sequence encodes CASNLHGTVRNTEAFF.

This rearrangement joins TRBV3-1 (or the pseudogene TRBV3-2) to TRBJ1-2, with 11 bases that match TRBD1. Per germline, CDR1 LGHDT and CDR2 YNNKEL (reference sequence). J gave up 8 bases and V 4 bases, and 6 bases lay outside the gene matches. The CDR3 runs 14 residues. CDR3 residues: CASSRRTGGDGYTF. CDR3 bases: TGTGCCAGCAGCCGACGGACAGGGGGCGACGGCTACACCTTC.

The chain combines TRBV4-1 with TRBJ2-6; D gene ambiguous. The germline CDR1 and CDR2 sequences are MGHRA and YSYEKL. The CDR3 length is 13 residues. V gave up 4 bases and J gave up 9 bases, with 10 bases separating them. As DNA, the CDR3 is TGCGCCAGCAGCCCGCAGGTGGACAACGTCCTGACTTTC. Translation: CASSPQVDNVLTF.

The CDR3: CASSFLQGSYNEQFF. The CDR3, as DNA: TGCGCCAGCAGCTTCTTACAGGGGAGTTACAATGAGCAGTTCTTC. The gene calls are TRBV5-1 and TRBJ2-1, with 7 bases that match TRBD1. The V gene's germline CDR1 is SGHRS and CDR2 YFSETQ. With 2 bases clipped from V and 4 bases from J, the junction kept 6 bases outside the gene matches. This CDR3 comprises 15 residues.

This clone was seen a few times. The V call is TRBV9, the J call TRBJ2-2, with 8 bases aligning to TRBD1. CDR3 size: 15 residues. Germline CDR1 reads SGDLS; CDR2 reads YYNGEE. Trimming took 3 bases from V and 1 from J; bases not matched to a gene: 2. This CDR3 reads CASSAGQGNTGELFF. CDR3 DNA: TGTGCCAGCAGCGCAGGACAGGGGAACACCGGGGAGCTGTTTTTT.

This chain joins TRBV7-8 and TRBJ1-2, with 7 positions matching TRBD1. V gave up 1 base and J gave up 3 bases; unmatched junction bases: 5. From germline, CDR1 is SGHVS and CDR2 FQNEAQ. CDR3 length equals 15 residues. CDR3 sequence reads: CASSLESGGYYGYTF. DNA for the CDR3: TGTGCCAGCAGCTTAGAATCAGGGGGGTACTATGGCTACACCTTC. Full variable domain (remainder filled in from reference TRBV7-8 and TRBJ1-2): GAGVSQSPRYKVAKRGQDVALRCDPISGHVSLFWYQQALGQGPEFLTYFQNEAQLDKSGLPSDRFFAERPEGSVSTLKIQRTQQEDSAVYLCASSLESGGYYGYTFGSGTRLTVV.

The chain is built from TRBV2 and TRBJ1-1, with a weak D call TRBD1 (5 bases). This CDR3 is built from 13 residues. Deletions cut 6 bases from V and 4 bases from J, with 12 bases between. Germline-derived CDR1 and CDR2 are SNHLY and FYNNEI. The DNA of the CDR3 is TGTGCCAGCAGCCCGGCGGGGGGCACTGAAGCTTTCTTT. Translated, it gives CASSPAGGTEAFF. The full variable domain, in which reference TRBV2 and TRBJ1-1 provide the parts outside the CDR3, is EPEVTQTPSHQVTQMGQEVILRCVPISNHLYFYWYRQILGQKVEFLVSFYNNEISEKSEIFDDQFSVERPDGSNFTLKIRSTKLEDSAMYFCASSPAGGTEAFFGQGTRLTVV.

V gene TRBV7-3 combines with J gene TRBJ2-3; 9 positions agree with TRBD2. From germline, CDR1 is SGHTA and CDR2 FQGTGA. Trimming removed 4 bases from V and 2 bases from J; junction bases left unmatched: 10. The CDR3 spans 17 residues. The CDR3 nucleotides read TGTGCCAGCAGCTCTCCGTGGCGGGAGGGTTACACAGATACGCAGTATTTT. Its translation: CASSSPWREGYTDTQYF.

The chain has TRBV19 and TRBJ2-1; 10 nucleotides match TRBD2. There are 18 residues in the CDR3. After removal of 1 base from V and 0 bases from J, the junction contained 6 bases not matched to a gene. Germline values: CDR1 LNHDA, CDR2 SQIVND (reference sequence). CDR3 nucleotide sequence: TGTGCCAGTAGTATAGTAAAGCCTAGCGGGAGCTCCTACAATGAGCAGTTCTTC. Residues: CASSIVKPSGSSYNEQFF.